A selection of T cell receptor beta chains follows, all from one sample in a study of shared clonotypes between healthy human individuals. Assay: immunoSEQ multiplex PCR; the TCRdb copy retains only in-frame clones and omits some. In the table there are roughly 1,100,000 clones, around 76% of which are singletons. The specimen sequenced was memory CD4+ T cells sorted from blood. These TCRs come from a man younger than 35 in good health. The CDR3 runs from the conserved cysteine through the conserved F or W. Each record gives: D gene, V gene, clone size, J gene, CDR3 DNA, CDR3 protein. The D gene is left open where the match is weak. Size values are once, few and many counts, or a class for expanded clones, and some rows have none.

D gene: TRBD1; V gene: TRBV7-9; clone size: -; J gene: TRBJ1-1; CDR3 DNA: TGTGCCAGCATCCTGGACAGGGGGAACACTGAAGCTTTCTTT; CDR3 protein: CASILDRGNTEAFF
D gene: -; V gene: TRBV15; clone size: -; J gene: TRBJ1-1; CDR3 DNA: TGTGCCACCAGCAGGCGACAGCCCTATGAAGCTTTCTTT; CDR3 protein: CATSRRQPYEAFF
D gene: -; V gene: TRBV5-1; clone size: -; J gene: TRBJ1-1; CDR3 DNA: TGCGCCAGCAAGACAGTAGCCGATCCAACTGGCGCTGAAGCTTTCTTT; CDR3 protein: CASKTVADPTGAEAFF
D gene: -; V gene: TRBV2; clone size: -; J gene: TRBJ1-3; CDR3 DNA: TGTGCCAGCAGTCAAAGCGGGGCTCCCCTCTCTGGAAACACCATATATTTT; CDR3 protein: CASSQSGAPLSGNTIYF
D gene: -; V gene: TRBV5-1; clone size: -; J gene: TRBJ1-6; CDR3 DNA: TGCGCCAGCAGCTCAGGGGCCTCCTATAATTCACCCCTCCACTTT; CDR3 protein: CASSSGASYNSPLHF
D gene: TRBD1; V gene: TRBV30; clone size: -; J gene: TRBJ1-6; CDR3 DNA: TGTGCCTGGAGTGTACTACAGGGGCTATGTAATTCACCCCTCCACTTT; CDR3 protein: CAWSVLQGLCNSPLHF
D gene: -; V gene: TRBV7-2; clone size: few; J gene: TRBJ1-2; CDR3 DNA: TGTGCCAGCAGCTTAGTAACGACAGCCAACCAAGGCTACACCTTC; CDR3 protein: CASSLVTTANQGYTF
D gene: -; V gene: TRBV7-2; clone size: -; J gene: TRBJ1-1; CDR3 DNA: TGTGCCAGCAGCTTAGGGAAGGGGACCCTCTCTTCAGCTTTCTTT; CDR3 protein: CASSLGKGTLSSAFF
D gene: -; V gene: TRBV7-2; clone size: -; J gene: TRBJ2-6; CDR3 DNA: TGTGCCAGCAGCGTACAGGGTTCAAGCTCTGGGGCCAACGTCCTGACTTTC; CDR3 protein: CASSVQGSSSGANVLTF
D gene: -; V gene: TRBV13; clone size: -; J gene: TRBJ2-1; CDR3 DNA: TGTGCCAGCAGCTTAAACGGGGCGGGTAATGAGCAGTTCTTC; CDR3 protein: CASSLNGAGNEQFF
D gene: TRBD2; V gene: TRBV18; clone size: -; J gene: TRBJ2-7; CDR3 DNA: TGTGCCAGCTCCCCCTCGAGCGGGGGGGTTGGTTACGAGCAGTACTTC; CDR3 protein: CASSPSSGGVGYEQYF
D gene: -; V gene: TRBV28; clone size: -; J gene: TRBJ2-2; CDR3 DNA: TGTGCCAGCAGCCCAACCGCCGGACAGAAAGCAACCGGGGAGCTGTTTTTT; CDR3 protein: CASSPTAGQKATGELFF
D gene: -; V gene: TRBV19; clone size: -; J gene: TRBJ2-3; CDR3 DNA: TGTGCCAGTAGTATAGAAGGGACCCGAAGCACAGATACGCAGTATTTT; CDR3 protein: CASSIEGTRSTDTQYF
D gene: -; V gene: TRBV28; clone size: -; J gene: TRBJ1-6; CDR3 DNA: TGTGCCAGCAGTTTAGGGGTGAGCTCCTATAATTCACCCCTCCACTTT; CDR3 protein: CASSLGVSSYNSPLHF
D gene: TRBD1; V gene: TRBV2; clone size: -; J gene: TRBJ2-1; CDR3 DNA: TGTGCCAGCATTCAGGGGGTTGAGCAGTTCTTC; CDR3 protein: CASIQGVEQFF
D gene: TRBD2; V gene: TRBV7-9; clone size: -; J gene: TRBJ2-5; CDR3 DNA: TGTGCCAGCAGCTTTGGGGGGGTCCCTGAGACCCAGTACTTC; CDR3 protein: CASSFGGVPETQYF